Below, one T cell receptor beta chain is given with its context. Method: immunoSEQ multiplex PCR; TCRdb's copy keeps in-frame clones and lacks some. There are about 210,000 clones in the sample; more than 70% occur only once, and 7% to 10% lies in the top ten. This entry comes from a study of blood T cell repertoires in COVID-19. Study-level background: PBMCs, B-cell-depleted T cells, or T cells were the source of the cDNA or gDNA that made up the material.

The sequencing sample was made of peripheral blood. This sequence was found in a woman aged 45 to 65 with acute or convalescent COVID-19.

CDR3 sequence: CASSFQGAGNTIYF. As DNA, the CDR3 is TGCGCCAGCAGCTTTCAGGGGGCTGGAAACACCATATATTTT. The genes are TRBV5-1 and TRBJ1-3; TRBD1 aligns across 7 bases. The CDR3 covers 14 residues. Germline CDR1 is SGHRS and CDR2 is YFSETQ. The V and J ends lost 2 bases and 2 bases, in that order; junction bases with no gene match: 1.